This TCR beta chain was recorded in a study of blood T cell repertoires in COVID-19. Study as a whole: Acute and convalescent COVID-19 specimens originated in the United States, Italy and Spain. PBMCs, B-cell-depleted T cells, or T cells provided the cDNA or gDNA that made up the material.

This clone was observed a few times. Residents of 20 to 25 US areas, aged roughly 18 to 89 years, made up the participants. Cohort placement rested on clinical history that participants reported themselves. Profiling relied on immunoSEQ multiplex PCR, and the TCRdb table lists in-frame clones only, not all of them. Among around 220,000 clones listed, approximately 90% were seen once. From germline, CDR1 is SGHVS and CDR2 FNYEAQ. The CDR3 runs to 15 residues. V was shortened by 5 bases and J by 5 bases, with 18 bases between the two germline ends. The specimen was PBMCs or T cells enriched from blood (not recorded which). The V call is TRBV7-6, the J call TRBJ2-5, with a weak D call TRBD1 (6 bases). The sequence was obtained from a young woman with acute COVID-19. The CDR3 protein is CASSRQRGSGETQYF. The CDR3 coding sequence is TGTGCCAGCAGCCGGCAAAGGGGGTCTGGCGAGACCCAGTACTTC.